The next 7 T cell receptor beta chains were all read from a single sample in a study of T-cell reconstitution after alpha-beta-depleted transplantation in children (TCRdb year 2016). What this sample's treatment or condition label stands for: allogeneic hematopoietic cell transplantation with graft depleted of TCRalphabeta T cells and CD19 B cells. Library generation was performed with PCR. Sequencing relied on an Illumina HiSeq 2500. Molecular barcoding was employed in the preparation of TCR libraries, with unique molecular identifiers being used to normalize TCRbeta repertoire quantification. Using fastp trimming at Q25 and MiXCR clonotype assembly, TCRdb reanalyzed the public sequencing data and kept in-frame beta chains. Each CDR3 protein gets just one entry, which takes the most common genes and DNA from the rows behind it. The sample includes tens of thousands of distinct CDR3 sequences, with over 5% observed a single time. The top ten clonotypes cover roughly 7% of the sample.

Material: PBMCs, mostly from graft donor cells, obtained 180 days after TCRalphabeta/CD19-depleted stem cell transplant. These TCRs come from a male patient younger than 18 who had a stem cell transplant for acute myeloid leukemia, so the T cells may come from the graft donor.

This clonotype was seen ten or more times. This sequence joins TRBV12-3 or TRBV12-4 and TRBJ2-3; TRBD2 matches 7 bases. The CDR3 totals 16 residues. V lost 1 base, J lost 6 bases, and 10 bases stayed unmatched. The CDR3 DNA sequence: TGTGCCAGCAGTTTAGAGGTCGCGGGAGTAGGGGATACGCAGTATTTT. Encoded protein: CASSLEVAGVGDTQYF.

The chain recombines TRBV6-2 or TRBV6-3 with TRBJ2-1; TRBD2 matches 15 bases. Trimming at V came to 6 bases and at J to 9 bases, leaving 6 bases not matched to a gene. This CDR3 has 15 residues. Looked up from germline, CDR1 is MNHEY and CDR2 is SVGEGT. The CDR3 region is CASSGTSGRTSEQFF. The CDR3 DNA sequence: TGTGCCAGCAGCGGGACTAGCGGGAGGACTTCTGAGCAGTTCTTC.

This clonotype was recorded many times. The chain is built from TRBV2 and TRBJ1-1; 7 nucleotides line up with TRBD1. V lost 3 bases and J lost 8; bases outside the gene matches: 0. Germline CDR1 is SNHLY and CDR2 is FYNNEI. The CDR3 spans 11 residues. The CDR3 DNA reads TGTGCCAGCAGTGAGGACAGGGAAGCTTTCTTT. It specifies CASSEDREAFF. The full variable domain, with the rest looked up from reference TRBV2 and TRBJ1-1, is EPEVTQTPSHQVTQMGQEVILRCVPISNHLYFYWYRQILGQKVEFLVSFYNNEISEKSEIFDDQFSVERPDGSNFTLKIRSTKLEDSAMYFCASSEDREAFFGQGTRLTVV.

This clonotype has ten or more counts. This chain connects TRBV11-1 to TRBJ2-1; 9 bases map to TRBD2. The CDR3 consists of 19 residues. Germline CDR1 SGHAT, CDR2 FQDESV (reference sequence). The ends lost 1 base at V and 6 bases at J; junction bases unmatched: 16. CDR3 residues: CASSLGGRREGFISNEQFF. CDR3 coding DNA: TGTGCCAGCAGCTTAGGGGGTCGGCGGGAGGGGTTTATTAGCAATGAGCAGTTCTTC.

The sample holds many counts of this clonotype. The chain carries TRBV3-1 and TRBJ2-1, with 11 bases fitting TRBD1. The CDR3 extends over 15 amino acids. CDR1 and CDR2 from the germline V gene are LGHDT and YNNKEL (reference sequence). V lost 4 bases, J lost 5 bases, and 4 bases stayed unmatched. CDR3 nucleotide sequence: TGTGCCAGCAGCCGGACAGGGGGCGTTGACAATGAGCAGTTCTTC. Protein sequence: CASSRTGGVDNEQFF.

This clonotype was found many times. The chain uses TRBV28 and TRBJ2-7; 9 positions match TRBD1. Germline V lookup: CDR1 MDHEN, CDR2 SYDVKM. The V segment lost 9 bases and the J segment 4 bases; nucleotides outside the gene matches: 7. The CDR3 is 13 amino acids. The CDR3 region is CASSGTGIYEQYV. The CDR3 nucleotides are TGTGCCAGTTCCGGGACAGGGATTTACGAGCAGTACGTC.

This clonotype occurred many times. The chain couples TRBV30 to TRBJ2-5, with TRBD1 matching 9 bases. The CDR3 is 14 amino acids. CDR1 is GTSNPN and CDR2 is SVGIG in the germline V gene (reference sequence). The CDR3 nucleotides are TGTGTATTGGGGGCCGGGACAGGGCAGGAGACCCAGTACTTC. Encoded protein: CVLGAGTGQETQYF. The complete variable domain, with remaining parts taken from reference TRBV30 and TRBJ2-5, reads SQTIHQWPATLVQPVGSPLSLECTVEGTSNPNLYWYRQAAGRGLQLLFYSVGIGQISSEVPQNLSASRPQDRQFILSSKKLLLSDSGFYLCVLGAGTGQETQYFGPGTRLLVL.